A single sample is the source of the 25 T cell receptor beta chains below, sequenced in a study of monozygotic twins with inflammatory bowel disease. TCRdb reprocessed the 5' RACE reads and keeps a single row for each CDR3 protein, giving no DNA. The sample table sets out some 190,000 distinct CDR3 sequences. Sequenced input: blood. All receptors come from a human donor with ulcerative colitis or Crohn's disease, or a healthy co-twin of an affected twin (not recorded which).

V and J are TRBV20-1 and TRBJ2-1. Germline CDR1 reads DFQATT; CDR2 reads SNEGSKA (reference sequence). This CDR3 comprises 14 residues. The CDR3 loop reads CSASMTSAYNEQFF.

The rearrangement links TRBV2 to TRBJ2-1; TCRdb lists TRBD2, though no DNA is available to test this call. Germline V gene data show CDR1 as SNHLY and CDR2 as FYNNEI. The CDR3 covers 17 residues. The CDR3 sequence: CASSERLAGLLYNEQFF. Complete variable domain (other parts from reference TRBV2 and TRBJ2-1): EPEVTQTPSHQVTQMGQEVILRCVPISNHLYFYWYRQILGQKVEFLVSFYNNEISEKSEIFDDQFSVERPDGSNFTLKIRSTKLEDSAMYFCASSERLAGLLYNEQFFGPGTRLTVL.

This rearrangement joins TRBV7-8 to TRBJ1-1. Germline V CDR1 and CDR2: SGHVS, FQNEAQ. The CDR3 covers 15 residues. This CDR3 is CASSGAGLPNTEAFF.

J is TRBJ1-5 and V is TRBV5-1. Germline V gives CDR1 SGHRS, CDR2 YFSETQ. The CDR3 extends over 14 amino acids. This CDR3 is CASSLSGDNQPQHF.

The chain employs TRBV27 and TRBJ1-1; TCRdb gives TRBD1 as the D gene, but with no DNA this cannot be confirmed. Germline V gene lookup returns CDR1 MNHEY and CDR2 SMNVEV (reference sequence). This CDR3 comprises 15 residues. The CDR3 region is CASSLSRGLGTEAFF.

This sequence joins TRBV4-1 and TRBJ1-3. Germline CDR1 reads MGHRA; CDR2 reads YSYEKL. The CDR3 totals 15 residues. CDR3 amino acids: CASSQDWADRNTIYF.

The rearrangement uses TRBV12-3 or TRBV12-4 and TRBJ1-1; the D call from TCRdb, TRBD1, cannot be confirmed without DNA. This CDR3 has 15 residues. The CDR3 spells CASSFGNRGDTEAFF.

This CDR3 reads CASSQDLGSAYEQYF. The V gene is TRBV4-1, the J gene TRBJ2-7. The CDR3 contains 15 residues. Germline values: CDR1 MGHRA, CDR2 YSYEKL.

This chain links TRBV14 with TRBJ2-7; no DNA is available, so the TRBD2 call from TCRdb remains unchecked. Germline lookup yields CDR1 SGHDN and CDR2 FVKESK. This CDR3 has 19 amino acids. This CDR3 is CASSHPSPSTSGRVYEQYF.

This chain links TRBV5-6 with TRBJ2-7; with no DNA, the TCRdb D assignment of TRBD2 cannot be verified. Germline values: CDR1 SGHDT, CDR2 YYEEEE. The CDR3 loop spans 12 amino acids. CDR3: CASSDAGAEQYF.

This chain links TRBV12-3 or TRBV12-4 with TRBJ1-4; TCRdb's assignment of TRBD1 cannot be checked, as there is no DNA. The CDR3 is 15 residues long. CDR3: CASSLDGEIPGKLFF.

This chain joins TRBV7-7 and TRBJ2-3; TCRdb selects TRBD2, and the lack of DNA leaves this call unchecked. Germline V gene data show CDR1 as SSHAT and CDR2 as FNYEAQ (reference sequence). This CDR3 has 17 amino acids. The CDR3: CASSPTPTSGSTDTQYF.

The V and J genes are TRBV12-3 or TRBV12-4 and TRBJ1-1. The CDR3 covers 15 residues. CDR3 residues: CASSLGQLIDTEAFF.

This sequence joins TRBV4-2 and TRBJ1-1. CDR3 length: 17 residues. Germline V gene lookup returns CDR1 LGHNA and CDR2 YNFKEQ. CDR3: CASSQASRGEPPTEAFF.

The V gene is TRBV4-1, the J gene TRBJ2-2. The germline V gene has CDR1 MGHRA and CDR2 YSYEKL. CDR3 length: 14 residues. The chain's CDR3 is CASSQEETNGELFF.

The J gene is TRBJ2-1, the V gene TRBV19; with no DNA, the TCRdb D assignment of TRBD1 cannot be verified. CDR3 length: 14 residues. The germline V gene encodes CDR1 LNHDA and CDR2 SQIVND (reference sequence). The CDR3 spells CASSIEGGDNEQFF.

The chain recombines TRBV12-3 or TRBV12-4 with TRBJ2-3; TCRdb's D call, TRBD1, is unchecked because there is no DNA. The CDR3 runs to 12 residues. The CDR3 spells CASSPVRDTQYF.

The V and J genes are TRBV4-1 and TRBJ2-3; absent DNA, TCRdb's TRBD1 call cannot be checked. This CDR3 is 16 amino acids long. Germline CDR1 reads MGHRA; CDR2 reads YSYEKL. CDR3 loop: CASSQVPGQSTDTQYF.

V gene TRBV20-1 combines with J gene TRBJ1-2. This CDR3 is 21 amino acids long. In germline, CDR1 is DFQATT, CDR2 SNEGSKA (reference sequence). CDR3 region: CSARVADIPQNGERGNYGYTF.

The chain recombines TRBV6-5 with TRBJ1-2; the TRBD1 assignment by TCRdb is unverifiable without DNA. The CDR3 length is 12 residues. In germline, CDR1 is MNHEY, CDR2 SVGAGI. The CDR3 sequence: CASRTGHSGYTF.

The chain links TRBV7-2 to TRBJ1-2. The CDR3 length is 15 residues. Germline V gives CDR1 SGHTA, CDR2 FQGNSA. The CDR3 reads CASSLVRTVNYGYTF.

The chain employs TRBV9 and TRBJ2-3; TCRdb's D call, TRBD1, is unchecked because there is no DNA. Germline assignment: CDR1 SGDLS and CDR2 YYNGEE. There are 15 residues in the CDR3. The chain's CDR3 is CASSPTGGGTDTQYF. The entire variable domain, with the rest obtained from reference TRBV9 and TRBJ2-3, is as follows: DSGVTQTPKHLITATGQRVTLRCSPRSGDLSVYWYQQSLDQGLQFLIQYYNGEERAKGNILERFSAQQFPDLHSELNLSSLELGDSALYFCASSPTGGGTDTQYFGPGTRLTVL.

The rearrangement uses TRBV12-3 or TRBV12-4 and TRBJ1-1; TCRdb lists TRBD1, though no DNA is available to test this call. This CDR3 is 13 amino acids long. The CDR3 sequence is CASSLGGATEAFF.

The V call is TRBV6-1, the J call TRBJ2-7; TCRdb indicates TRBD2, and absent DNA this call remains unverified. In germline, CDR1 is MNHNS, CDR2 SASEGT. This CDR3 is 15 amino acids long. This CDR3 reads CASSEDLGQSYEQYF.

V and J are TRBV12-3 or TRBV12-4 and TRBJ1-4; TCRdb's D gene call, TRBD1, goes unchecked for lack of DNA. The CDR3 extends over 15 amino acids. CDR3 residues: CASRKVVTGNEKLFF.